A single sample gave rise to the 11 T cell receptor beta chains below, sequenced in a study of blood T cell repertoires in COVID-19. TCRdb's copy holds only in-frame clones and misses some; the assay was immunoSEQ multiplex PCR. This sample has about 300,000 clones; 90% occur once, and the top ten carry approximately 4.3%. The sequenced sample was PBMCs or T cells enriched from blood (not recorded which). Receptor source: a woman aged 18-30 years with acute COVID-19.

The chain combines TRBV19 with TRBJ1-4; 7 nucleotides match TRBD1. Germline V CDR1 and CDR2: LNHDA, SQIVND (reference sequence). The CDR3 is 15 residues long. V lost 4 bases and J lost 3; bases outside the gene matches: 5. The CDR3 bases are TGTGCCAGTAGTAGACAGGGTCCGCCTAATGAAAAACTGTTTTTT. Translated: CASSRQGPPNEKLFF. Based on the CDR3 plus reference TRBV19 and TRBJ1-4, the full variable domain is DGGITQSPKYLFRKEGQNVTLSCEQNLNHDAMYWYRQDPGQGLRLIYYSQIVNDFQKGDIAEGYSVSREKKESFPLTVTSAQKNPTAFYLCASSRQGPPNEKLFFGSGTQLSVL.

The chain employs TRBV5-1 and TRBJ1-2; 9 bases fit TRBD1. J was trimmed by 2 bases and V by 2 bases; bases with no gene match: 4. Per germline, CDR1 SGHRS and CDR2 YFSETQ. The CDR3 consists of 15 residues. DNA for the CDR3: TGCGCCAGCAGCTTTACAGGGGGCTCCAACTATGGCTACACCTTC. Translated, it gives CASSFTGGSNYGYTF.

The rearrangement links TRBV28 to TRBJ2-4; 12 bases align to TRBD2. J lost 13 bases, V lost 3 bases, and 7 bases had no gene match. Germline V gene lookup returns CDR1 MDHEN and CDR2 SYDVKM. CDR3 size: 14 residues. CDR3 sequence: CASSLLAGGLRQYF. The CDR3 DNA reads as TGTGCCAGCAGTTTGCTAGCGGGAGGGTTGCGCCAGTACTTC.

The chain joins TRBV28 to TRBJ1-3; TRBD1 is a possible D gene (6 bases). The CDR3 contains 19 residues. Per the germline V gene, CDR1 is MDHEN and CDR2 is SYDVKM. V dropped 6 bases and J dropped 0 bases, with 24 bases sitting between them. Written as DNA, the CDR3 is TGTGCCAGCAGCTCCCCGGCGGGGGGCTCATATCACTCTGGAAACACCATATATTTT. This translates into CASSSPAGGSYHSGNTIYF.

This rearrangement joins TRBV6-5 to TRBJ2-5, with 8 nucleotides matching TRBD2. The CDR3 runs 15 residues. Germline assignment: CDR1 MNHEY and CDR2 SVGAGI. V was clipped by 2 bases and J by 2 bases; unmatched bases: 4. This CDR3 reads CASSYGLAGQETQYF. DNA of the CDR3: TGTGCCAGCAGTTACGGGTTAGCGGGACAAGAGACCCAGTACTTC.

The chain links TRBV3-1 (or the pseudogene TRBV3-2) to TRBJ2-5, with 9 positions matching TRBD2. Per germline, CDR1 LGHDT and CDR2 YNNKEL (reference sequence). Trimming took 0 bases from V and 5 from J; bases not matched to a gene: 7. CDR3 size: 16 residues. Written as DNA, the CDR3 is TGTGCCAGCAGCCAAGAGGCGGGAGGGCCGGGGGAGACCCAGTACTTC. Translated: CASSQEAGGPGETQYF.

The chain is built from TRBV6-2 or TRBV6-3 and TRBJ2-7; 11 nucleotides align to TRBD2. The junction had 9 bases not matched to a gene; V was cut back by 0 bases and J by 5 bases. CDR1 and CDR2 (germline): MNHEY, SVGEGT. There are 17 residues in the CDR3. CDR3 in amino acids: CASSYSGTSGGGDEQYF. In DNA, the CDR3 is TGTGCCAGCAGTTACTCGGGGACTAGCGGAGGGGGGGACGAGCAGTACTTC.

The rearrangement joins TRBV7-9 to TRBJ1-2; tentatively, D is TRBD1 (6 bases). Germline values: CDR1 SEHNR, CDR2 FQNEAQ (reference sequence). V was shortened by 1 base and J by 3 bases, with 15 bases between the two germline ends. The CDR3 contains 16 residues. The CDR3 nucleotides read TGTGCCAGCAGCTTAGATTTCGGGGGGCTTTACTATGGCTACACCTTC. This codes for CASSLDFGGLYYGYTF.

The DNA of the CDR3 is TGTGCCAGCACCCGACCGGGGAGCGGCTACACCTTC. The encoded protein is CASTRPGSGYTF. The V call is TRBV28, the J call TRBJ1-2; D unclear. Per the germline V gene, CDR1 is MDHEN and CDR2 is SYDVKM. The CDR3 consists of 12 residues. With 7 bases removed from V and 8 bases from J, the gap between germline ends came to 14 bases.

The chain links TRBV7-9 to TRBJ1-2, with TRBD1 matching over 10 bases. The CDR3 has 17 residues. V was clipped by 2 bases and J by 0 bases; unmatched bases: 6. Germline values: CDR1 SEHNR, CDR2 FQNEAQ (reference sequence). The CDR3 coding sequence is TGTGCCAGCAGCTTACCGACAGGGGGCGATTCTAACTATGGCTACACCTTC. This codes for CASSLPTGGDSNYGYTF.

The chain couples TRBV5-1 to TRBJ2-1; TRBD2 is a possible D gene (5 bases). V was trimmed by 7 bases and J by 5 bases, leaving 13 bases between them. The CDR3 extends over 13 amino acids. Germline assignment: CDR1 SGHRS and CDR2 YFSETQ. CDR3 in DNA: TGCGCCAGCGTCGGGGTCAGCGACAATGAGCAGTTCTTC. This translates into CASVGVSDNEQFF.